This T cell receptor (beta chain) was identified in a study of T cell clonotyping in hematopoietic cell transplantation. This clone was observed a single time. Its matching antigen is unknown. Per germline, CDR1 MNHEY and CDR2 SMNVEV (reference sequence). V was pared by 3 bases and J by 5 bases, with 13 bases between. This CDR3 is built from 14 residues. Study outcomes and limitations: At the given depth, recipient repertoires were over 95% de novo clonotypes. Recipient TCR diversity dropped after transplant; expanded clonotypes rose from day 30 to 180. Cells were unsorted, so CD4 and CD8 contributions were not separated. Broader posttransplant TCR repertoire diversity was predicted by graft donor and pretransplant recipient Inverse Simpson Index values.

Assay used: immunoSEQ multiplex PCR; TCRdb lists only in-frame clones, some missing. The table records more than 15,000 clones, 80% to 90% of them present only once. The source material was peripheral blood mononuclear cells. The J gene is TRBJ2-5, the V gene TRBV27; D unresolved. The sequence came from a woman in her 40s in good health. Some clones in this sample may be carry-over from other donors' samples. CDR3 residues: CASSLVGPGETQYF. CDR3 sequence (DNA): TGTGCCAGCAGTTTGGTAGGCCCCGGGGAGACCCAGTACTTC.